The entry that follows covers one T cell receptor (beta chain) sequence. Its specificity is unknown. The extraction recovered at least 5.5 micrograms of total RNA per sample. This record comes from a study of blood T cells in healthy people across ages. Study-level points and caveats: CMV infection status of these donors was not known. Observed TCR beta diversity showed a strong correlation with the percentage of naive T cells as measured by flow cytometry. In long-lived donors, naive CD4+ cell counts and diversity exceeded those of aged donors.

Sample-barcoded 5' priming and a J-beta primer mix drove a second PCR of about 6 to 12 cycles. Via MiXCR, TCRdb re-called the 5' RACE reads, giving one row per CDR3 protein. The repertoire holds about a million distinct CDR3 sequences, with 45% to 60% as singletons. V was trimmed by 5 bases and J by 1 base, leaving 11 bases between them. This CDR3 is 14 amino acids long. From germline, CDR1 is MGHRA and CDR2 YSYEKL. The TCR originated in a woman in her fifties or sixties in good health. The sample consisted of blood. The chain links TRBV4-1 to TRBJ2-5, with D possibly matching TRBD2 (5 bases). The chain's CDR3 is CASSSGGFQETQYF. The DNA of the CDR3 is TGCGCCAGCAGCTCCGGCGGGTTCCAAGAGACCCAGTACTTC.